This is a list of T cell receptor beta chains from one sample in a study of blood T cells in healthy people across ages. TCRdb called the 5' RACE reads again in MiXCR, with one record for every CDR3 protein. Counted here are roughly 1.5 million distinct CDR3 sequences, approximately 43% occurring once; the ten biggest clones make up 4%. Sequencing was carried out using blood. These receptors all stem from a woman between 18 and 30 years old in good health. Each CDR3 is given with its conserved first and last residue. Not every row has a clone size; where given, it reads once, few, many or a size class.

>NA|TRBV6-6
CASTSSMGYSNQPQHF
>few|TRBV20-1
CSARGLIRTGLIRTDTQYF
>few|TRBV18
CASSPSWAWQPQHF
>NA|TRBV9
CASSVDRGHREKLFF
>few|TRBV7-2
CASSYRTGEFYEQYF
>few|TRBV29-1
CSVLPAGQNDANYGYTF
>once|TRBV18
CASSPTPSKNIRYF
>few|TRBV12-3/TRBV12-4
CASREGRETQYF
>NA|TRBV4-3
CASSQDSGRGGQPQHF
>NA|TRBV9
CASSASGGNGYTF
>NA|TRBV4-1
CASREAESTDTQYF
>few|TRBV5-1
CASSPGRTSASTDTQYF
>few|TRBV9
CASSVGGGFQETQYF
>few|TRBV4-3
CASSQEFGSGTKLFF
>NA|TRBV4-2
CASSQDWVWGTSYGYTF
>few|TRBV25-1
CASSETGTRLLFF
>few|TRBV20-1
CSARGANLYNEQYF
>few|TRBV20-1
CSARDYRDGDYNEQFF
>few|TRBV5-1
CASSLFGGEETQYF
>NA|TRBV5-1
CASSLATSGNTDTQYF
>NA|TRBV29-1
CSVEGPGRYGYTF
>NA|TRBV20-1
CSARRASGRTSTDTQYF
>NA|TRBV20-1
CSARRPQGETQYF
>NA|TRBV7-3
CATRGVRRNTEAFF
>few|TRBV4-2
CASSYLTSGYSYEQYF
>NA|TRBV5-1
CASSPSLAASYNEQFF
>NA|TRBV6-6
CASRKLAGNTGELFF
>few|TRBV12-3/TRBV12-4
CASVRGARGYTF
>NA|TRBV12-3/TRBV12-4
CASSFEGGQPQHF
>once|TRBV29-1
CGVGTGLETQYF
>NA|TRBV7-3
CASSLSPSGSGGANEQYF
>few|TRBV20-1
CSAGGRGGSGRIGLSYNEQFF
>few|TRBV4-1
CASSQRSNPINNYGYTF
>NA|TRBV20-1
CSATQDRGYGYTF
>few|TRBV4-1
CASSQGPGDDTQYF
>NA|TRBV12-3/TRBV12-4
CASILRYQGTEAFF
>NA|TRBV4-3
CASSQEQVGGAQTFLNEKLFF
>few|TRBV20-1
CSARYKDREIWDSYGYTF
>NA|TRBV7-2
CASSRRTGGWGDDGYTF
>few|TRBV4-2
CASSQEGQGRDTQYF
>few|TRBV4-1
CASSPIWGGLDNEQFF
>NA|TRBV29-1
CSVAPGAPYGYTF
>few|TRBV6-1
CASNPATASEKLFF
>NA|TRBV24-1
CATGTETGELFF
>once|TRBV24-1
CATSEPPNNEQFF
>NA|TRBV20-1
CSQGQGFMSTEAFF
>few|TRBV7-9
CASSLGWGSDRETQYF
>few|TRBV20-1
CSASGLAGGYLVDTQYF
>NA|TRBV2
CASSGTSGVKDTQYF
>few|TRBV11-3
CASSFGLAGHQYQETQYF
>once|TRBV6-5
CASSDSGVAFDTQYF
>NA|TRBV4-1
CASSQTRTGELFF
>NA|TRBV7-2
CASSLQGGTSAYEQYF
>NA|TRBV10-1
CASSEGQRTYGYTF
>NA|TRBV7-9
CASSLHGGYGTDTQYF